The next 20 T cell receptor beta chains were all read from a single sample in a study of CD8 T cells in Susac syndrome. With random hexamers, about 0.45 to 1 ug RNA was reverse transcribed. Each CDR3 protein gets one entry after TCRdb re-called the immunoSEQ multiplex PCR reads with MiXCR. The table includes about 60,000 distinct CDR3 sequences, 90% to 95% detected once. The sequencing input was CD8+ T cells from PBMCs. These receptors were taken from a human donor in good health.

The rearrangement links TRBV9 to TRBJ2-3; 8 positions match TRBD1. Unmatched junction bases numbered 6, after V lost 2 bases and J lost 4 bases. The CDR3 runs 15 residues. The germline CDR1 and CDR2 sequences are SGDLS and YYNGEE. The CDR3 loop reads CASSVDGQGADTQYF. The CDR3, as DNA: TGTGCCAGCAGCGTTGATGGACAGGGCGCAGATACGCAGTATTTT.

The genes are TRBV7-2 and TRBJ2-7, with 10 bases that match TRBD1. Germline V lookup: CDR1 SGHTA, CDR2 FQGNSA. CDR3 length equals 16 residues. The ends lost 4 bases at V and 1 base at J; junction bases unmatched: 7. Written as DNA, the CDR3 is TGTGCCAGCAGCTCCCCCCGACAGGGGGCTTCCTACGAGCAGTACTTC. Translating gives CASSSPRQGASYEQYF.

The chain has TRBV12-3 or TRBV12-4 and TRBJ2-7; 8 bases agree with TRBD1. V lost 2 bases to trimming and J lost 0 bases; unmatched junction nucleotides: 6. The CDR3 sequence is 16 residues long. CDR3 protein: CASSLLRDRGSYEQYF. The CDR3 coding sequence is TGTGCCAGCAGTTTACTGCGAGACAGGGGCTCCTACGAGCAGTACTTC.

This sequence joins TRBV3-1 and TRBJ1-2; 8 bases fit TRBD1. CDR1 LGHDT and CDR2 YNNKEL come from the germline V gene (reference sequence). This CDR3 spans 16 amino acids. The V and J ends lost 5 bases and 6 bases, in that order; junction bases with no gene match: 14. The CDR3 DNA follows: TGTGCCAGCAGCATTAACCTGGGGGACAGGAGGGATGGCTACACCTTC. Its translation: CASSINLGDRRDGYTF.

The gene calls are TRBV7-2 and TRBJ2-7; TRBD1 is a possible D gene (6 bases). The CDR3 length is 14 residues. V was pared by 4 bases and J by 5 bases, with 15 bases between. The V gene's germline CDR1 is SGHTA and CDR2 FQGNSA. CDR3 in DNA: TGTGCCAGCAGCTGGGGGAACAGGGCCGACGAGCAGTACTTC. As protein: CASSWGNRADEQYF.

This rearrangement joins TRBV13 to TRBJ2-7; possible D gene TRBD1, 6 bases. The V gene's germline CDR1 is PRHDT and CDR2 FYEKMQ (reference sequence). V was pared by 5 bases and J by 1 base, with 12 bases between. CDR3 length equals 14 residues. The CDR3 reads CASSTGKSSYEQYF. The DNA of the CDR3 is TGTGCCAGCAGCACAGGGAAGTCGTCCTACGAGCAGTACTTC.

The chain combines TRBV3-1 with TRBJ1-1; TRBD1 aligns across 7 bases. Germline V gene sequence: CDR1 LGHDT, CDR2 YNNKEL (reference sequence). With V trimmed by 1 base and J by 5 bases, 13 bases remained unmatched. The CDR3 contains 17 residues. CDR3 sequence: CASSQGDRPALGTEAFF. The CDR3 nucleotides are TGTGCCAGCAGCCAAGGGGACAGACCCGCCCTGGGGACTGAAGCTTTCTTT.

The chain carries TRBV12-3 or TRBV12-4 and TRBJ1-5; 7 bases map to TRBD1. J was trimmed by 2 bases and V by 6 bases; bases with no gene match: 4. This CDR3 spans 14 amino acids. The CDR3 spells CASSTDRGNQPQHF. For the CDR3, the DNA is TGTGCCAGCAGCACAGACAGGGGCAATCAGCCCCAGCATTTT.

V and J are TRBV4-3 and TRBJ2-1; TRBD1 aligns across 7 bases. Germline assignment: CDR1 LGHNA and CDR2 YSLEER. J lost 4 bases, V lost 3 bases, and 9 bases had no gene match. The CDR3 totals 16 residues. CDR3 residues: CASSQLTGPAYNEQFF. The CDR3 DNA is TGCGCCAGCAGCCAGCTGACAGGGCCTGCTTACAATGAGCAGTTCTTC.

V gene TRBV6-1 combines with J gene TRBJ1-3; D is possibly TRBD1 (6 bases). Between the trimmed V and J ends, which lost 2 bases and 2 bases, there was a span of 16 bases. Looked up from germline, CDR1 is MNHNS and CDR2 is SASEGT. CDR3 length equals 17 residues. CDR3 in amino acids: CASSERVWTVPGNTIYF. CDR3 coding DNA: TGTGCCAGCAGTGAACGCGTTTGGACAGTCCCTGGAAACACCATATATTTT.

The CDR3 bases are TGTGCCAGCAGTTTACAGGTACGTCCGGAGGACTACGAGCAGTACTTC. This translates into CASSLQVRPEDYEQYF. The chain joins TRBV12-3 or TRBV12-4 to TRBJ2-7, with D possibly TRBD2 on 5 matching bases. CDR3 size: 16 residues. The V and J ends lost 2 bases and 3 bases respectively, with 17 bases between them.

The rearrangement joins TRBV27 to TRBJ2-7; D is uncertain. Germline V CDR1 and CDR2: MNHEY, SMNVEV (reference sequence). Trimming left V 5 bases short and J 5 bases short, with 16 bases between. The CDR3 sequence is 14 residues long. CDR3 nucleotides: TGTGCCAGCAGTCAATCGGATCCCTTGGACGAGCAGTACTTC. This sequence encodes CASSQSDPLDEQYF.

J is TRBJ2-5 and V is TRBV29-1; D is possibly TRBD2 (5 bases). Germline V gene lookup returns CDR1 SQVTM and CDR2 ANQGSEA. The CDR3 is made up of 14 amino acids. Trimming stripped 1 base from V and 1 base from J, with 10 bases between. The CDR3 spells CSVEVAGGQETQYF. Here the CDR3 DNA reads TGCAGCGTTGAAGTCGCGGGTGGCCAAGAGACCCAGTACTTC.

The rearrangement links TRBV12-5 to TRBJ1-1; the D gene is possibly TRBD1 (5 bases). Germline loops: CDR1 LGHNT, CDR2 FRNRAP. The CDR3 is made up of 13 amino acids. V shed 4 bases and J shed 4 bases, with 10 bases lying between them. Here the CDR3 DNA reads TGTGCTAGTGGTTATGACAGCGCCACTGAAGCTTTCTTT. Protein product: CASGYDSATEAFF.

The CDR3 protein is CASSFLPPDNYEQYF. In DNA form, the CDR3 reads TGTGCCAGCAGCTTCCTACCCCCAGACAACTACGAGCAGTACTTC. The chain uses TRBV5-4 and TRBJ2-7; D is uncertain. CDR3 length: 15 residues. V lost 2 bases and J lost 3, with 15 bases in between. CDR1 and CDR2 (germline): SGHNT, YYREEE (reference sequence).

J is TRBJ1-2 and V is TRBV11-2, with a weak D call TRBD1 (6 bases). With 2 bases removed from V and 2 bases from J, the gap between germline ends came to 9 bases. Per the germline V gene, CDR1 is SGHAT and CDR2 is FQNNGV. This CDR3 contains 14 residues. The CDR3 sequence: CASSLHGQNYGYTF. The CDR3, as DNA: TGTGCCAGCAGCTTACACGGACAGAACTATGGCTACACCTTC.

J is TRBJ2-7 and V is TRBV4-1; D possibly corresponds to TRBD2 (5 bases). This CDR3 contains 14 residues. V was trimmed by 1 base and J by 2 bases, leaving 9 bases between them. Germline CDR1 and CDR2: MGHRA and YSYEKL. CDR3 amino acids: CASSQVEGPYEQYF. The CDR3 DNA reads TGCGCCAGCAGCCAAGTTGAGGGTCCCTACGAGCAGTACTTC.

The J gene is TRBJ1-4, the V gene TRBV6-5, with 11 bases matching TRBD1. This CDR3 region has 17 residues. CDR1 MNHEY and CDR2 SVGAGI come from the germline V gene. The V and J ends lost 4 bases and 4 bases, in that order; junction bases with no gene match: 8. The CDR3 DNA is TGTGCCAGCAGTTCCCGGACAGGGGGCGTATTTAATGAAAAACTGTTTTTT. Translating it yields CASSSRTGGVFNEKLFF.

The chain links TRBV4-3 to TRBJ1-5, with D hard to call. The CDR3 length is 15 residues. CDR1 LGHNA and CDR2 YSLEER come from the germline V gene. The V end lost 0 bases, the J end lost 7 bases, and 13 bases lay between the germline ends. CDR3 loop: CASSQDSGFGQPQHF. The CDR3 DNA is TGCGCCAGCAGCCAAGATTCGGGATTCGGACAGCCCCAGCATTTT.

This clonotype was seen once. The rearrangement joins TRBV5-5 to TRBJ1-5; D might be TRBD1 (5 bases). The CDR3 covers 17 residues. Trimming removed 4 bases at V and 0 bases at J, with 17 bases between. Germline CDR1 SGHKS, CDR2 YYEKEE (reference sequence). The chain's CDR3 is CASSAEGTVYSNQPQHF. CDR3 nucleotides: TGTGCCAGCAGCGCAGAAGGGACGGTATATAGCAATCAGCCCCAGCATTTT.